The 13 T cell receptor beta chains below were found in one sample sequenced in a study of blood T cells in healthy people across ages. Primers used in a second PCR of about 6 to 11 cycles were a sample-barcoded 5' primer and a J-beta primer mix. TCRdb fed the 5' RACE reads into MiXCR, producing one record per CDR3 protein. This table has approximately 880,000 distinct CDR3 sequences, around 49% appearing once. Sequencing input: blood. The receptors stem from a young man in good health.

The chain links TRBV6-1 to TRBJ1-1, with D perhaps matching TRBD1 (6 bases). There are 13 residues in the CDR3. Germline loops: CDR1 MNHNS, CDR2 SASEGT. Deletions cut 5 bases from V and 7 bases from J, with 14 bases between. CDR3 sequence: CASSSETGYEAFF. The CDR3, as DNA: TGTGCCAGCAGTAGTGAAACAGGGTATGAAGCTTTCTTT.

This clonotype was recorded once. The CDR3 reads CASSPPGCGGYTF. The CDR3 coding sequence is TGTGCCAGCAGCCCCCCAGGCTGCGGCGGCTACACCTTC. The chain joins TRBV5-5 to TRBJ1-2; no clear D gene. Looked up from germline, CDR1 is SGHKS and CDR2 is YYEKEE (reference sequence). The V gene lost 4 bases and the J gene lost 8 bases, with 15 bases spanning the gap. The CDR3 is 13 residues long.

This chain connects TRBV2 to TRBJ2-7, with D possibly being TRBD1 (6 bases). The V and J ends lost 4 bases and 3 bases respectively, with 13 bases between them. From germline, CDR1 is SNHLY and CDR2 FYNNEI. The CDR3 is made up of 14 amino acids. CDR3 amino acids: CASSGTGMDYEQYF. CDR3 coding DNA: TGTGCCAGCAGTGGAACAGGGATGGACTACGAGCAGTACTTC. Drawing the rest from reference TRBV2 and TRBJ2-7, the complete variable domain is EPEVTQTPSHQVTQMGQEVILRCVPISNHLYFYWYRQILGQKVEFLVSFYNNEISEKSEIFDDQFSVERPDGSNFTLKIRSTKLEDSAMYFCASSGTGMDYEQYFGPGTRLTVT.

This clonotype was detected ten times or more. V is TRBV9 and J is TRBJ2-1, with D possibly matching TRBD2 (5 bases). V was cut by 6 bases and J by 9 bases, with 16 bases left in between. The CDR3 length is 13 residues. Per the germline V gene, CDR1 is SGDLS and CDR2 is YYNGEE. CDR3 nucleotide sequence: TGTGCCAGCACCGCGAGGGCCGGGTTTGAGCAGTTCTTC. Protein sequence: CASTARAGFEQFF.

This clonotype came up many times. The chain uses TRBV7-2 and TRBJ1-1; possible D gene TRBD1, 6 bases. Germline-derived CDR1 and CDR2 are SGHTA and FQGNSA. The germline V and J ends were trimmed by 5 bases and 0 bases, with 22 bases remaining between them. This CDR3 has 18 amino acids. CDR3 coding DNA: TGTGCCAGCAGCCGGAAGACAGGAGCCCTTTCTATGAACACTGAAGCTTTCTTT. This encodes CASSRKTGALSMNTEAFF.

The V and J genes are TRBV7-2 and TRBJ2-5, with 7 bases lining up with TRBD1. Germline trimming cut 5 bases from V and 2 bases from J; bases unmatched to any gene: 11. This CDR3 contains 16 residues. Germline-derived CDR1 and CDR2 are SGHTA and FQGNSA. The CDR3 loop reads CASSANRGIGQETQYF. The CDR3 DNA reads TGTGCCAGCAGCGCAAACAGGGGTATTGGACAAGAGACCCAGTACTTC.

As concerns this clonotype: Germline and junction disagree at one end, which may indicate a read error. CDR3 region: CTSSLAASTDTQYF. The CDR3 nucleotides read TGTACCAGCAGCTTGGCAGCGAGCACAGATACGCAGTATTTT. The chain combines TRBV5-5 with TRBJ2-3; D not certain. This CDR3 comprises 14 residues. The germline gives CDR1 SGHKS, CDR2 YYEKEE (reference sequence).

The sample holds a few counts of this clonotype. This chain links TRBV10-3 with TRBJ2-7, with 7 bases lining up with TRBD1. This CDR3 spans 14 amino acids. Germline V gene data show CDR1 as ENHRY and CDR2 as SYGVKD. With V trimmed by 2 bases and J by 4 bases, 5 bases remained unmatched. The CDR3 loop is CAISEMAGGYEQYF. The DNA for the CDR3 is TGTGCCATCAGTGAGATGGCAGGGGGTTACGAGCAGTACTTC.

This clonotype showed up just a few times. The rearrangement joins TRBV7-2 to TRBJ2-1; no clear D gene. The CDR3 has 15 amino acids. V was cut by 3 bases and J by 1 base, with 10 bases left in between. The germline V gene has CDR1 SGHTA and CDR2 FQGNSA. CDR3 DNA: TGTGCCAGCAGCTTTCCAGCGCTGTCCTACAATGAGCAGTTCTTC. It translates to CASSFPALSYNEQFF.

In this sample, this clonotype turned up a few times. The V call is TRBV11-2, the J call TRBJ2-1; 7 bases map to TRBD2. V was pared by 3 bases and J by 5 bases, with 7 bases of the junction left unmatched. This CDR3 region has 15 residues. CDR1 and CDR2 from the germline V gene are SGHAT and FQNNGV. This chain's CDR3 is CASSLTDGGNNEQFF. The CDR3 nucleotides read TGTGCCAGCAGCTTGACAGACGGGGGGAACAATGAGCAGTTCTTC.

This chain joins TRBV27 and TRBJ1-6; 9 bases fit TRBD1. Germline V gene lookup returns CDR1 MNHEY and CDR2 SMNVEV (reference sequence). With V trimmed by 4 bases and J by 7 bases, 8 bases remained unmatched. The CDR3 consists of 16 residues. The CDR3 here is CASSSWDRARNSPLHF. The CDR3 nucleotides are TGTGCCAGCAGTTCCTGGGACAGGGCAAGGAATTCACCCCTCCACTTT.

This clonotype has more than one count but fewer than ten. The chain couples TRBV28 to TRBJ2-7; a weak D match, TRBD1 (5 bases). Germline V lookup: CDR1 MDHEN, CDR2 SYDVKM. The V and J ends lost 3 bases and 1 base respectively, with 13 bases between them. The CDR3 contains 15 residues. The CDR3 spells CASSFPRQGSYEQYF. The CDR3 nucleotides are TGTGCCAGCAGTTTTCCACGGCAGGGATCCTACGAGCAGTACTTC.

This clonotype was found a few times. The chain has TRBV5-6 and TRBJ2-7; D tentatively fits TRBD1 or TRBD2 (5 bases each). V was clipped by 5 bases and J by 4 bases, with 16 bases between them. Germline lookup yields CDR1 SGHDT and CDR2 YYEEEE. CDR3 length equals 14 residues. CDR3 loop: CASSKGRALYEQYF. CDR3 nucleotides: TGTGCCAGCAGTAAGGGACGGGCCCTTTACGAGCAGTACTTC. Using reference TRBV5-6 and TRBJ2-7 for the parts outside the CDR3, the full variable domain is DAGVTQSPTHLIKTRGQQVTLRCSPKSGHDTVSWYQQALGQGPQFIFQYYEEEERQRGNFPDRFSGHQFPNYSSELNVNALLLGDSALYLCASSKGRALYEQYFGPGTRLTVT.